These 21 T cell receptor beta chains were sequenced from one sample in a study of blood T cell repertoires in COVID-19. Profiling relied on immunoSEQ multiplex PCR, and the TCRdb table lists in-frame clones only, not all of them. The sample lists roughly 68,000 clones, roughly 80% occurring once. The sequencing input was PBMCs or T cells enriched from blood (not recorded which). The receptors were sampled from a woman aged 40 to 49 with acute COVID-19.

The J gene is TRBJ1-4, the V gene TRBV6-5; no definite D call. This CDR3 spans 11 amino acids. V lost 6 bases to trimming and J lost 14 bases, with 13 bases between them. Germline values: CDR1 MNHEY, CDR2 SVGAGI. CDR3 bases: TGTGCCAGCAGCTCCCGTCTAACTCTGTTTTTT. This translates into CASSSRLTLFF.

The chain couples TRBV6-5 to TRBJ1-5; no firm D call. This CDR3 has 13 amino acids. Germline values: CDR1 MNHEY, CDR2 SVGAGI. Deletions cut 6 bases from V and 7 bases from J, with 13 bases between. The CDR3: CASSTTKNQPQHF. CDR3 coding DNA: TGTGCCAGCAGCACTACAAAGAACCAGCCCCAGCATTTT.

The chain has TRBV5-1 and TRBJ2-3, with D possibly matching TRBD2 (5 bases). This CDR3 has 16 amino acids. The ends were cut back, 4 bases at V and 6 bases at J, with 21 bases in the middle. CDR1 is SGHRS and CDR2 is YFSETQ in the germline V gene. CDR3 DNA: TGCGCCAGCAGCCAATCCGGGATCTTAAGACCCGATACGCAGTATTTT. Translating gives CASSQSGILRPDTQYF.

The V call is TRBV19, the J call TRBJ1-2; 7 bases match TRBD1. This CDR3 has 14 amino acids. CDR1 is LNHDA, CDR2 SQIVND, per germline (reference sequence). Trimming cost V 5 bases and J 4 bases; bases outside gene matches: 7. CDR3 in DNA: TGTGCCAGTAGTCCCGGGACAGCATTCTATGGCTACACCTTC. Encoded protein: CASSPGTAFYGYTF.

The rearrangement uses TRBV28 and TRBJ2-4, with 14 bases that match TRBD2. The CDR3 totals 14 residues. The V and J ends lost 5 bases and 8 bases, in that order; junction bases with no gene match: 2. Germline values: CDR1 MDHEN, CDR2 SYDVKM. The DNA for the CDR3 is TGTGCCAGCAGTCGACTAGCGGGGGGGGACATTCAGTACTTC. Its translation: CASSRLAGGDIQYF.

The V and J genes are TRBV28 and TRBJ2-2; 7 bases line up with TRBD2. The V gene end was trimmed by 5 bases and the J gene end by 0 bases; junction bases not matched to a gene: 6. The CDR3 is made up of 16 amino acids. The germline CDR1 and CDR2 sequences are MDHEN and SYDVKM. The CDR3 loop is CASSDQRGTNTGELFF. The CDR3 DNA follows: TGTGCCAGCAGTGACCAGCGGGGAACGAACACCGGGGAGCTGTTTTTT.

The J gene is TRBJ2-7, the V gene TRBV3-1 (or the pseudogene TRBV3-2), with D hard to call. Trimming stripped 3 bases from V and 1 base from J, with 4 bases between. Germline V CDR1 and CDR2: LGHDT, YNNKEL (reference sequence). CDR3 size: 12 residues. The CDR3 coding sequence is TGTGCCAGCAGCCACGGGTCCTACGAGCAGTACTTC. Its translation is CASSHGSYEQYF.

V and J are TRBV6-5 and TRBJ1-1, with a tentative D call TRBD1 (5 bases). V dropped 7 bases and J dropped 3 bases, with 9 bases sitting between them. Germline V gives CDR1 MNHEY, CDR2 SVGAGI. The CDR3 is 12 residues long. This chain's CDR3 is CASNGQYTEAFF. Written as DNA, the CDR3 is TGTGCCAGCAACGGACAATACACTGAAGCTTTCTTT.

This chain joins TRBV7-6 and TRBJ2-7; 9 nucleotides line up with TRBD1. The germline V gene has CDR1 SGHVS and CDR2 FNYEAQ. The CDR3 contains 15 residues. J gave up 3 bases and V 1 base, and 4 bases lay outside the gene matches. The CDR3 reads CASSLVGQGNYEQYF. Written as DNA, the CDR3 is TGTGCCAGCAGCTTAGTGGGACAGGGAAACTACGAGCAGTACTTC. The full variable domain, its missing parts supplied by reference TRBV7-6 and TRBJ2-7, is GAGVSQSPRYKVTKRGQDVALRCDPISGHVSLYWYRQALGQGPEFLTYFNYEAQQDKSGLPNDRFSAERPEGSISTLTIQRTEQRDSAMYRCASSLVGQGNYEQYFGPGTRLTVT.

The chain recombines TRBV28 with TRBJ2-2; 8 bases are shared with TRBD1. CDR3 length: 14 residues. Germline V gene data show CDR1 as MDHEN and CDR2 as SYDVKM. V was pared by 5 bases and J by 4 bases, with 3 bases of the junction left unmatched. The CDR3 here is CASSQGARTGELFF. The CDR3 nucleotides read TGTGCCAGCAGTCAGGGGGCGCGCACCGGGGAGCTGTTTTTT.

The chain has TRBV4-2 and TRBJ1-4; 8 positions match TRBD1. This CDR3 spans 18 amino acids. From germline, CDR1 is LGHNA and CDR2 YNFKEQ. J gave up 0 bases and V 3 bases, and 9 bases lay outside the gene matches. CDR3 amino acids: CASSHLDRVRSTNEKLFF. The CDR3, as DNA: TGTGCCAGCAGCCACTTGGACAGGGTACGTTCAACTAATGAAAAACTGTTTTTT.

The rearrangement joins TRBV12-3 or TRBV12-4 to TRBJ1-4, with D possibly TRBD1 on 6 matching bases. The length of the CDR3 is 13 residues. V was shortened by 7 bases and J by 8 bases, with 14 bases between the two germline ends. CDR3: CASTASQGEKLFF. CDR3 DNA sequence: TGTGCCAGCACAGCCTCCCAGGGGGAAAAACTGTTTTTT.

This clone was recorded once. The chain carries TRBV7-6 and TRBJ2-1; 8 bases agree with TRBD2. In germline, CDR1 is SGHVS, CDR2 FNYEAQ. The CDR3 consists of 19 residues. Unmatched junction bases numbered 16, after V lost 4 bases and J lost 2 bases. In DNA form, the CDR3 reads TGTGCCAGCAGCTCCGGACAGAGATCTAGCGGGTGGACCTACAATGAGCAGTTCTTC. This codes for CASSSGQRSSGWTYNEQFF.

The rearrangement uses TRBV7-2 and TRBJ2-3; the D gene is possibly TRBD1 (5 bases). CDR3 length: 14 residues. The V gene lost 4 bases and the J gene lost 1 base, with 9 bases spanning the gap. Germline CDR1 SGHTA, CDR2 FQGNSA. CDR3 sequence: CASSYLGGTDTQYF. CDR3 nucleotides: TGTGCCAGCAGCTATCTAGGGGGCACAGATACGCAGTATTTT.

The genes are TRBV19 and TRBJ1-5; D gene ambiguous. Trimming pared 2 bases from V and 3 bases from J, leaving 17 bases between. CDR1 and CDR2 from the germline V gene are LNHDA and SQIVND (reference sequence). The CDR3 loop spans 17 amino acids. The CDR3 is CASSIPVAGVTNQPQHF. The CDR3 DNA sequence: TGTGCCAGTAGTATACCGGTGGCAGGCGTTACCAATCAGCCCCAGCATTTT.

The chain couples TRBV28 to TRBJ2-5; TRBD2 aligns across 10 bases. The V gene end was trimmed by 7 bases and the J gene end by 3 bases; junction bases not matched to a gene: 8. The CDR3 covers 15 residues. Germline values: CDR1 MDHEN, CDR2 SYDVKM. CDR3 sequence (DNA): TGTGCCAGCAACCTAGCGGGGGCGGGGAAAGAGACCCAGTACTTC. Its protein is CASNLAGAGKETQYF.

This chain connects TRBV3-1 (or the pseudogene TRBV3-2) to TRBJ2-3; TRBD2 is a possible D gene (6 bases). Trimming took off 1 base at V and 0 bases at J, with 17 bases between the two ends. The germline V gene has CDR1 LGHDT and CDR2 YNNKEL (reference sequence). This CDR3 region has 18 residues. CDR3 sequence (DNA): TGTGCCAGCAGCCAAGGGATGAGCGGGTTTTATAGCACAGATACGCAGTATTTT. Translation: CASSQGMSGFYSTDTQYF.

The gene calls are TRBV10-3 and TRBJ2-7; D perhaps matches TRBD2 (5 bases). The CDR3 has 13 amino acids. V lost 0 bases and J lost 4, with 7 bases in between. Germline CDR1 is ENHRY and CDR2 is SYGVKD. The CDR3 here is CAISESRGYEQYF. In DNA form, the CDR3 reads TGTGCCATCAGTGAGTCGAGAGGGTACGAGCAGTACTTC.

The chain employs TRBV7-2 and TRBJ2-3; tentatively, D is TRBD2 (6 bases). This CDR3 has 17 residues. V lost 1 base to trimming and J lost 2 bases, with 16 bases between them. CDR1 and CDR2 (germline): SGHTA, FQGNSA. CDR3 DNA sequence: TGTGCCAGCAGCTTAGGGGGGACTTTTTTATCCACAGATACGCAGTATTTT. It encodes CASSLGGTFLSTDTQYF. Using reference TRBV7-2 and TRBJ2-3 for the parts outside the CDR3, the full variable domain is GAGVSQSPSNKVTEKGKDVELRCDPISGHTALYWYRQSLGQGLEFLIYFQGNSAPDKSGLPSDRFSAERTGGSVSTLTIQRTQQEDSAVYLCASSLGGTFLSTDTQYFGPGTRLTVL.

The V gene is TRBV27, the J gene TRBJ2-1, with a possible D match to TRBD2 (6 bases). The length of the CDR3 is 15 residues. The V end lost 6 bases, the J end lost 0 bases, and 12 bases lay between the germline ends. CDR1 and CDR2 from the germline V gene are MNHEY and SMNVEV (reference sequence). CDR3 in amino acids: CASSRSGTSYNEQFF. The CDR3 DNA reads as TGTGCCAGCAGCCGTAGCGGAACCTCCTACAATGAGCAGTTCTTC.

This clone was counted a single time. The chain joins TRBV7-9 to TRBJ2-3, with TRBD2 matching 8 bases. This CDR3 is 15 amino acids long. Per germline, CDR1 SEHNR and CDR2 FQNEAQ (reference sequence). Trimming took 2 bases from V and 2 from J; bases not matched to a gene: 3. The DNA of the CDR3 is TGTGCCAGCAGCTTAAGCGGGAGTGCCACAGATACGCAGTATTTT. Its protein is CASSLSGSATDTQYF.